This entry is about one TCR beta chain. Its antigen is unidentified. The data belong to a study of response to subunit inactivated influenza vaccine. Study results and caveats: Authors suggested that a seasonal influenza vaccination recruits few new T cells each time.

One entry per CDR3 protein results from TCRdb running MiXCR on the RT-PCR reads. In the table there are fewer than 600,000 distinct CDR3 sequences, roughly 7.6% of which are singletons. The sample in question was PBMCs from blood, obtained approximately 25 months after vaccination. This TCR was sampled from a man in his fifties or sixties who received an inactivated influenza vaccine.

CDR3 in amino acids: CASSLPPQGATDTQYF. Written as DNA, the CDR3 is TGTGCCAGCAGTTTACCCCCACAGGGGGCCACAGATACGCAGTATTTT. The J gene is TRBJ2-3, the V gene TRBV12-3 or TRBV12-4, with 9 bases identical to TRBD1. With 2 bases clipped from V and 2 bases from J, the junction kept 5 bases outside the gene matches. The CDR3 is 16 residues long.